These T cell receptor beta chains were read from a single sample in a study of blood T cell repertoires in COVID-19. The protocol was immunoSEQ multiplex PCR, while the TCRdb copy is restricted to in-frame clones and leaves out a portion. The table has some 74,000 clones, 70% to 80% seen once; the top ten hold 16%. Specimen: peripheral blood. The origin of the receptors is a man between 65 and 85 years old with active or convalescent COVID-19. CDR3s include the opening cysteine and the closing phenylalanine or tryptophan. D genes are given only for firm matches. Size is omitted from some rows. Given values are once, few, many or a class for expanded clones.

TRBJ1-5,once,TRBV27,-,CASSISSNQPQHF,TGTGCCAGCAGTATCAGTAGCAATCAGCCCCAGCATTTT
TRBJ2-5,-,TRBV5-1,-,CASSEDQGGETQYF,TGCGCCAGCAGCGAGGACCAGGGCGGAGAGACCCAGTACTTC
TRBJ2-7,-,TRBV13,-,CASSSQGPYEQYF,TGTGCCAGCAGCTCCCAGGGGCCCTACGAGCAGTACTTC
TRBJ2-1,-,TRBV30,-,CAWTLLSSSYNEQFF,TGTGCCTGGACTCTTCTTTCGAGCTCCTACAATGAGCAGTTCTTC
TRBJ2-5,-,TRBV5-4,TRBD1,CASSSRTGQETQYF,TGTGCCAGCAGCTCAAGGACAGGGCAGGAGACCCAGTACTTC
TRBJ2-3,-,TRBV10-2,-,CASSDLGGSTDTQYF,TGCGCCAGCAGTGATTTGGGAGGAAGCACAGATACGCAGTATTTT
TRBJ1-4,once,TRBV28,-,CASTEGGRHEKLFF,TGTGCCAGCACCGAGGGAGGTAGGCATGAAAAACTGTTTTTT
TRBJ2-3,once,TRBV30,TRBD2,CASNLGAGGTDTQYF,TGTGCCTCAAACCTTGGGGCGGGGGGGACAGATACGCAGTATTTT
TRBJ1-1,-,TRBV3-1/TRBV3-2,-,CASSPRGTEAFF,TGTGCCAGCAGCCCGCGGGGAACTGAAGCTTTCTTT
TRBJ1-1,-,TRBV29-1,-,CSVDDGVWALNTEAFF,TGCAGCGTTGATGACGGGGTTTGGGCATTAAACACTGAAGCTTTCTTT
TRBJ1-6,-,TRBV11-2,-,CASSEKNRVSFHF,TGTGCCAGCAGCGAGAAAAACAGGGTCAGTTTCCACTTT
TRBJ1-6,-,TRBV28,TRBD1,CASRSGDRDNSPLHF,TGTGCCAGCAGATCCGGCGACAGGGACAATTCACCCCTCCACTTT
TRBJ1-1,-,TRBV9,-,CASSVEAGNTEAFF,TGTGCCAGCAGCGTAGAAGCAGGGAACACTGAAGCTTTCTTT
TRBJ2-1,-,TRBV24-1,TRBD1,CATSSSTGMNEQFF,TGTGCCACCAGTTCATCGACAGGGATGAATGAGCAGTTCTTC